Described below is a single T cell receptor beta chain sequence and its context. Other DNA sequences in the same sample also yield this CDR3. These data are taken from a study of shared clonotypes between healthy human individuals. About the research overall: There were three CD4 naive, three CD4 memory, two CD8 naive and one CD8 memory plates per donor.

CDR3 length: 13 amino acids. Germline loops: CDR1 MDHEN, CDR2 SYDVKM. Unmatched junction bases numbered 3, after V lost 4 bases and J lost 8 bases. Under the authors' procedure: Without quality scores, immunoSEQ junctional reads could not be filtered like full-length reads. Sequencing used immunoSEQ multiplex PCR; TCRdb keeps in-frame clones, though not all of them. From that table come the V and J calls and clone size; the DNA was used to work out D and trimming. The table shows some 500,000 clones, with 96% occurring only once. The TCR originated in a woman in her thirties in good health. The sequenced material came from naive CD4+ T cells sorted from blood. Described subset: CD45RA+ positively selected. This rearrangement joins TRBV28 to TRBJ1-2; 11 bases are shared with TRBD1. The CDR3 protein is CASSSGQGGGYTF. DNA for the CDR3: TGTGCCAGCAGTTCGGGACAGGGGGGCGGCTACACCTTC.